This TCR beta chain was retrieved from a study of cytomegalovirus exposure and HLA in healthy donors. Looking at the study overall: Roughly 179 million T cells yielded roughly 100 million unique TCR beta sequences, as an earlier analysis found.

A word on this clone: Its antigen remains unknown.

Study observations and caveats: Most subjects' HLA-A and HLA-B alleles were reportedly predicted from TCR beta sequences. In a later analysis, at a false discovery rate of 0.05, approximately 16,000 TCR beta sequences were associated with HLA alleles. A later analysis found common viral pathogens apparently linked to several of the most significant clusters.

PCR involved 60 Vbeta and 13 Jbeta primers. The protocol was immunoSEQ multiplex PCR, while the TCRdb copy is restricted to in-frame clones and leaves out a portion. The sample shows 120,000 or so clones, around four fifths of them seen only once. Germline loops: CDR1 DFQATT, CDR2 SNEGSKA (reference sequence). J was trimmed by 10 bases and V by 3 bases; bases with no gene match: 6. The CDR3 has 11 residues. Sequencing was performed on PBMCs. The TCR originated in a human donor in good health. The chain combines TRBV20-1 with TRBJ2-7; 7 positions agree with TRBD2. The CDR3 is CSASRAGRQYF. In nucleotides, the CDR3 is TGCAGTGCTAGTCGAGCGGGGCGTCAGTACTTC.